Presented here are 9 T cell receptor beta chains from one specimen sequenced in a study of blood T cell repertoires in COVID-19. The protocol was immunoSEQ multiplex PCR, while the TCRdb copy is restricted to in-frame clones and leaves out a portion. The table includes fewer than 300,000 clones, over 75% detected once. The source material was peripheral blood. The receptor set was obtained from a human donor in a cohort sampled during active COVID-19.

The CDR3 sequence is CASGESGTSGKWEFF. The CDR3 region has the DNA TGTGCCAGCGGGGAATCCGGGACTAGCGGAAAATGGGAGTTCTTC. This rearrangement joins TRBV6-5 to TRBJ2-1; 11 positions match TRBD2. Germline V CDR1 and CDR2: MNHEY, SVGAGI. V shed 8 bases, J shed 14 bases, and the junction held 17 bases outside the gene matches. The CDR3 totals 15 residues.

The J gene is TRBJ2-1, the V gene TRBV18, with 8 bases matching TRBD1. V was pared by 3 bases and J by 13 bases, with 8 bases of the junction left unmatched. The CDR3 loop spans 13 amino acids. Germline CDR1 and CDR2: KGHSH and LQKENI. CDR3 residues: CASSPLDRGGQFF. The DNA of the CDR3 is TGTGCCAGCTCACCCCTAGACAGGGGAGGACAGTTCTTC.

The rearrangement joins TRBV4-1 to TRBJ2-3, with D perhaps matching TRBD2 (5 bases). The CDR3 is 15 amino acids. V gave up 1 base and J gave up 6 bases, with 14 bases separating them. Per the germline V gene, CDR1 is MGHRA and CDR2 is YSYEKL. Here the CDR3 reads CASSQGASGLDTQYF. The CDR3 coding sequence is TGCGCCAGCAGCCAAGGGGCCAGCGGTCTGGATACGCAGTATTTT.

The chain employs TRBV10-2 and TRBJ1-5; D unresolved. In germline, CDR1 is WSHSY, CDR2 SAAADI. There are 13 residues in the CDR3. V lost 4 bases and J lost 6, with 10 bases in between. CDR3 in amino acids: CASSVDIGQPQHF. The CDR3 region has the DNA TGCGCCAGCAGTGTTGACATTGGTCAGCCCCAGCATTTT.

The chain recombines TRBV15 with TRBJ1-1; unclear D gene. This CDR3 spans 14 amino acids. Trimming took 6 bases from V and 2 from J, leaving 13 bases between them. Germline values: CDR1 LNHNV, CDR2 YYDKDF (reference sequence). CDR3 residues: CATSPRHLNTEAFF. DNA of the CDR3: TGTGCCACCAGTCCTCGACACTTAAACACTGAAGCTTTCTTT.

This sequence joins TRBV7-2 and TRBJ2-3; D not resolved. The germline V and J ends were trimmed by 2 bases and 0 bases, with 9 bases remaining between them. Germline V gene lookup returns CDR1 SGHTA and CDR2 FQGNSA. The CDR3 runs 15 residues. CDR3 amino acids: CASSLNRASTDTQYF. The CDR3 nucleotides are TGTGCCAGCAGCTTAAACAGAGCTAGCACAGATACGCAGTATTTT.

This chain links TRBV12-5 with TRBJ1-1; 9 bases agree with TRBD1. Germline V gives CDR1 LGHNT, CDR2 FRNRAP. The CDR3 is 12 amino acids. V dropped 5 bases and J dropped 10; count of bases not matched to a gene: 5. The CDR3 DNA reads as TGTGCTAGTGGTCCCGACAGGGGGGGAGCTTTCTTT. Amino acid sequence: CASGPDRGGAFF.

The chain combines TRBV6-6 with TRBJ1-6; 8 positions agree with TRBD1. This CDR3 is built from 17 residues. Germline assignment: CDR1 MNHNY and CDR2 SVGAGI (reference sequence). Germline trimming cut 6 bases from V and 0 bases from J; bases unmatched to any gene: 7. The CDR3 bases are TGTGCCAGCAGCCGACGACAGGGGAGCTCCTATAATTCACCCCTCCACTTT. Translation: CASSRRQGSSYNSPLHF.

This clone was found once. V and J are TRBV6-5 and TRBJ2-7; a weak D match, TRBD1 (7 bases). The CDR3 has 14 amino acids. The germline V gene encodes CDR1 MNHEY and CDR2 SVGAGI. Trimming left V 10 bases short and J 0 bases short, with 16 bases between. CDR3 nucleotide sequence: TGTGCCACAAGGGAGGACAGGAGCTCCTACGAGCAGTACTTC. Protein sequence: CATREDRSSYEQYF.